These T cell receptor beta chains were read from a single sample in a study of OX40 agonist ivuxolimab in advanced cancers. Sequencing used immunoSEQ multiplex PCR; TCRdb keeps in-frame clones, though not all of them. Among tens of thousands of clones, roughly nine tenths were seen once, and the ten largest hold 1.5% to 2%. The sequenced sample was CD4+ or CD8+ T cells sorted from blood, obtained in a trial of the OX40 agonist ivuxolimab. Receptors originate from an adult with an advanced solid tumor such as melanoma, head and neck, liver or kidney cancer. Each CDR3 is given with its conserved first and last residue. D genes are given only for firm matches. The size field is filled for only some rows; it gives once, few, many or a size class.

clone_size: -; j_call: TRBJ2-7; cdr3_length: 11; v_call: TRBV6-1; d_call: -; cdr3_aa: CASSASYEQYF; cdr3_nt: TGTGCCAGCAGTGCCAGCTACGAGCAGTACTTC
clone_size: -; j_call: TRBJ2-2; cdr3_length: 17; v_call: TRBV4-2; d_call: TRBD2; cdr3_aa: CASSHPLRREDTGELFF; cdr3_nt: TGTGCCAGCAGCCATCCTCTGAGGCGGGAGGACACCGGGGAGCTGTTTTTT
clone_size: -; j_call: TRBJ2-3; cdr3_length: 16; v_call: TRBV5-1; d_call: TRBD2; cdr3_aa: CASSLALAEMTDTQYF; cdr3_nt: TGCGCCAGCAGCTTGGCCCTAGCGGAGATGACAGATACGCAGTATTTT
clone_size: -; j_call: TRBJ2-7; cdr3_length: 15; v_call: TRBV5-1; d_call: TRBD1; cdr3_aa: CASSQGQGSSYEQYF; cdr3_nt: TGCGCCAGCAGCCAAGGACAGGGTAGCTCCTACGAGCAGTACTTC
clone_size: -; j_call: TRBJ2-7; cdr3_length: 17; v_call: TRBV5-1; d_call: TRBD2; cdr3_aa: CASSPPQSGRGTYEQYF; cdr3_nt: TGCGCCAGCAGTCCACCTCAAAGCGGGAGGGGAACCTACGAGCAGTACTTC
clone_size: -; j_call: TRBJ2-2; cdr3_length: 17; v_call: TRBV5-1; d_call: TRBD2; cdr3_aa: CASSWGSSGINTGELFF; cdr3_nt: TGCGCCAGCAGCTGGGGGTCTAGCGGGATTAACACCGGGGAGCTGTTTTTT
clone_size: -; j_call: TRBJ1-6; cdr3_length: 14; v_call: TRBV28; d_call: -; cdr3_aa: CASKQSSYNSPLHF; cdr3_nt: TGTGCCAGCAAGCAGAGCTCCTATAATTCACCCCTCCACTTT
clone_size: -; j_call: TRBJ1-5; cdr3_length: 16; v_call: TRBV28; d_call: -; cdr3_aa: CASSPTGLLGNQPQHF; cdr3_nt: TGTGCCAGCAGTCCCACAGGGCTATTGGGCAATCAGCCCCAGCATTTT
clone_size: -; j_call: TRBJ2-7; cdr3_length: 16; v_call: TRBV18; d_call: TRBD2; cdr3_aa: CASSPLAGDRFYEQYF; cdr3_nt: TGTGCCAGCTCACCATTAGCGGGAGACCGTTTTTACGAGCAGTACTTC
clone_size: -; j_call: TRBJ1-6; cdr3_length: 14; v_call: TRBV4-1; d_call: -; cdr3_aa: CASSLDIYNSPLHF; cdr3_nt: TGCGCCAGCAGCCTCGACATTTATAATTCACCCCTCCACTTT
clone_size: once; j_call: TRBJ2-3; cdr3_length: 17; v_call: TRBV2; d_call: TRBD2; cdr3_aa: CASSEATTSGRADTQYF; cdr3_nt: TGTGCCAGCAGTGAAGCGACGACTAGCGGGAGGGCAGATACGCAGTATTTT
clone_size: medium-sized; j_call: TRBJ2-7; cdr3_length: 15; v_call: TRBV19; d_call: TRBD1; cdr3_aa: CASSTTGTGGDEQYF; cdr3_nt: TGTGCCAGTAGCACAACCGGGACAGGGGGAGACGAGCAGTACTTC
clone_size: -; j_call: TRBJ2-1; cdr3_length: 12; v_call: TRBV10-2; d_call: -; cdr3_aa: CASTGPVGEQFF; cdr3_nt: TGCGCCAGCACAGGACCCGTCGGGGAGCAGTTCTTC
clone_size: -; j_call: TRBJ1-2; cdr3_length: 11; v_call: TRBV10-2; d_call: -; cdr3_aa: CASSELAGYTF; cdr3_nt: TGCGCCAGCAGTGAGTTAGCTGGCTACACCTTC
clone_size: -; j_call: TRBJ2-7; cdr3_length: 11; v_call: TRBV20-1; d_call: -; cdr3_aa: CSASLGAEQYF; cdr3_nt: TGCAGTGCTAGTTTGGGAGCCGAGCAGTACTTC
clone_size: -; j_call: TRBJ1-1; cdr3_length: 15; v_call: TRBV18; d_call: TRBD1; cdr3_aa: CASSPRQGMDTEAFF; cdr3_nt: TGTGCCAGCTCACCGCGACAGGGGATGGACACTGAAGCTTTCTTT
clone_size: -; j_call: TRBJ1-1; cdr3_length: 13; v_call: TRBV28; d_call: -; cdr3_aa: CATRQQGRTEAFF; cdr3_nt: TGTGCCACACGACAACAGGGTAGGACTGAAGCTTTCTTT
clone_size: -; j_call: TRBJ1-1; cdr3_length: 13; v_call: TRBV28; d_call: -; cdr3_aa: CASTGQTFTEAFF; cdr3_nt: TGTGCCAGCACAGGACAGACATTCACTGAAGCTTTCTTT
clone_size: -; j_call: TRBJ1-2; cdr3_length: 12; v_call: TRBV30; d_call: -; cdr3_aa: CAWSVQGRGYTF; cdr3_nt: TGTGCCTGGAGTGTTCAGGGCAGAGGCTACACCTTC
clone_size: -; j_call: TRBJ2-1; cdr3_length: 15; v_call: TRBV7-9; d_call: TRBD2; cdr3_aa: CASSQGTSAYNEQFF; cdr3_nt: TGTGCCAGCAGCCAAGGGACTAGCGCATACAATGAGCAGTTCTTC
clone_size: once; j_call: TRBJ2-7; cdr3_length: 13; v_call: TRBV18; d_call: -; cdr3_aa: CASSPGGYYEQYF; cdr3_nt: TGTGCCAGCTCACCGGGAGGATACTACGAGCAGTACTTC
clone_size: few; j_call: TRBJ2-5; cdr3_length: 14; v_call: TRBV4-3; d_call: -; cdr3_aa: CASSQARGRETQYF; cdr3_nt: TGCGCCAGCAGCCAAGCAAGGGGCAGGGAGACCCAGTACTTC
clone_size: -; j_call: TRBJ2-5; cdr3_length: 16; v_call: TRBV7-2; d_call: -; cdr3_aa: CASSLASRGAGETQYF; cdr3_nt: TGTGCCAGCAGCTTAGCATCCCGGGGGGCGGGGGAGACCCAGTACTTC
clone_size: -; j_call: TRBJ2-1; cdr3_length: 19; v_call: TRBV18; d_call: TRBD2; cdr3_aa: CASSPNLAGGSSSYNEQFF; cdr3_nt: TGTGCCAGCTCACCCAATCTAGCGGGAGGGTCCAGCTCCTACAATGAGCAGTTCTTC
clone_size: -; j_call: TRBJ1-4; cdr3_length: 14; v_call: TRBV6-1; d_call: -; cdr3_aa: CASSRLPADEKLFF; cdr3_nt: TGTGCCAGCAGTAGACTCCCCGCGGATGAAAAACTGTTTTTT
clone_size: -; j_call: TRBJ2-7; cdr3_length: 17; v_call: TRBV10-1; d_call: -; cdr3_aa: CASSVNYVGGASDEQYF; cdr3_nt: TGCGCCAGCAGTGTGAATTATGTCGGCGGGGCAAGCGACGAGCAGTACTTC
clone_size: -; j_call: TRBJ2-1; cdr3_length: 15; v_call: TRBV14; d_call: TRBD1; cdr3_aa: CASREGGTGVNEQFF; cdr3_nt: TGTGCCAGCAGAGAAGGGGGGACAGGGGTCAATGAGCAGTTCTTC
clone_size: once; j_call: TRBJ2-7; cdr3_length: 14; v_call: TRBV6-5; d_call: -; cdr3_aa: CASSAGTPRNEQYF; cdr3_nt: TGTGCCAGCAGTGCCGGGACGCCGAGGAACGAGCAGTACTTC
clone_size: -; j_call: TRBJ2-2; cdr3_length: 15; v_call: TRBV19; d_call: -; cdr3_aa: CASSSPGGYTGELFF; cdr3_nt: TGTGCCAGTAGCAGCCCAGGGGGGTACACCGGGGAGCTGTTTTTT
clone_size: -; j_call: TRBJ2-2; cdr3_length: 15; v_call: TRBV29-1; d_call: TRBD2; cdr3_aa: CSVEDRLADTGELFF; cdr3_nt: TGCAGCGTTGAAGACCGACTAGCGGACACCGGGGAGCTGTTTTTT
clone_size: -; j_call: TRBJ2-7; cdr3_length: 16; v_call: TRBV6-6; d_call: TRBD2; cdr3_aa: CASSLSPAGGKNEQYF; cdr3_nt: TGTGCCAGCAGCCTATCGCCCGCGGGGGGGAAGAACGAGCAGTACTTC
clone_size: once; j_call: TRBJ2-1; cdr3_length: 15; v_call: TRBV28; d_call: -; cdr3_aa: CASSFQGVIRNEQFF; cdr3_nt: TGTGCCAGCAGTTTTCAGGGTGTTATAAGGAATGAGCAGTTCTTC
clone_size: -; j_call: TRBJ2-7; cdr3_length: 14; v_call: TRBV11-3; d_call: -; cdr3_aa: CASSLQPNSYEQYF; cdr3_nt: TGTGCCAGCAGCTTACAGCCCAACTCCTACGAGCAGTACTTC
clone_size: once; j_call: TRBJ1-2; cdr3_length: 16; v_call: TRBV1; d_call: -; cdr3_aa: CTSSQDRDSEGYDYTF; cdr3_nt: TGCACCAGCAGCCAAGATAGGGACAGTGAGGGCTATGACTACACCTTC
clone_size: -; j_call: TRBJ2-1; cdr3_length: 16; v_call: TRBV25-1; d_call: -; cdr3_aa: CASSENNLRDNNEQFF; cdr3_nt: TGTGCCAGCAGTGAAAATAACCTCCGGGATAACAATGAGCAGTTCTTC
clone_size: -; j_call: TRBJ2-7; cdr3_length: 11; v_call: TRBV7-2; d_call: -; cdr3_aa: CASSPSYEQYF; cdr3_nt: TGTGCCAGCAGCCCTAGCTACGAGCAGTACTTC
clone_size: -; j_call: TRBJ2-1; cdr3_length: 14; v_call: TRBV6-5; d_call: TRBD2; cdr3_aa: CASRLSGRGGEQFF; cdr3_nt: TGTGCCAGCAGACTTAGCGGGAGGGGTGGTGAGCAGTTCTTC
clone_size: -; j_call: TRBJ1-2; cdr3_length: 13; v_call: TRBV30; d_call: -; cdr3_aa: CAWSVLAVYGYTF; cdr3_nt: TGTGCCTGGAGTGTACTTGCCGTCTATGGCTACACCTTC
clone_size: -; j_call: TRBJ2-3; cdr3_length: 18; v_call: TRBV5-6; d_call: TRBD2; cdr3_aa: CASSFTSGSLSSTDTQYF; cdr3_nt: TGTGCCAGCAGCTTTACTAGCGGGAGCCTCTCTAGCACAGATACGCAGTATTTT
clone_size: -; j_call: TRBJ1-2; cdr3_length: 14; v_call: TRBV7-3; d_call: -; cdr3_aa: CASSPTGRGDGYTF; cdr3_nt: TGTGCCAGCAGCCCCACGGGCAGGGGCGATGGCTACACCTTC
clone_size: -; j_call: TRBJ1-2; cdr3_length: 14; v_call: TRBV11-1; d_call: TRBD1; cdr3_aa: CASSLDRANYGYTF; cdr3_nt: TGTGCCAGCAGCCTAGACAGGGCTAACTATGGCTACACCTTC
clone_size: -; j_call: TRBJ2-7; cdr3_length: 13; v_call: TRBV7-8; d_call: -; cdr3_aa: CASSLTQGHEQYF; cdr3_nt: TGTGCCAGCAGCTTAACACAGGGCCACGAGCAGTACTTC
clone_size: -; j_call: TRBJ2-1; cdr3_length: 15; v_call: TRBV7-2; d_call: -; cdr3_aa: CASAQGSWFKNEQFF; cdr3_nt: TGTGCCAGCGCTCAGGGGAGTTGGTTTAAGAATGAGCAGTTCTTC
clone_size: -; j_call: TRBJ2-2; cdr3_length: 14; v_call: TRBV9; d_call: -; cdr3_aa: CASSVGGNTGELFF; cdr3_nt: TGTGCCAGCAGCGTTGGCGGGAACACCGGGGAGCTGTTTTTT
clone_size: -; j_call: TRBJ2-7; cdr3_length: 13; v_call: TRBV28; d_call: TRBD1; cdr3_aa: CASKTGGIYEQYF; cdr3_nt: TGTGCCAGCAAAACAGGGGGGATCTACGAGCAGTACTTC
clone_size: -; j_call: TRBJ2-2; cdr3_length: 16; v_call: TRBV7-8; d_call: -; cdr3_aa: CASSFPRSTLTGELFF; cdr3_nt: TGTGCCAGCAGCTTTCCCAGGAGCACCCTGACCGGGGAGCTGTTTTTT
clone_size: -; j_call: TRBJ2-5; cdr3_length: 11; v_call: TRBV28; d_call: -; cdr3_aa: CASSGVETQYF; cdr3_nt: TGTGCCAGCAGCGGTGTCGAGACCCAGTACTTC
clone_size: -; j_call: TRBJ2-7; cdr3_length: 14; v_call: TRBV6-1; d_call: -; cdr3_aa: CASNSAINSYEQYF; cdr3_nt: TGTGCCAGCAACTCGGCTATTAATTCCTACGAGCAGTACTTC
clone_size: -; j_call: TRBJ2-5; cdr3_length: 13; v_call: TRBV6-4; d_call: TRBD2; cdr3_aa: CASSERGGETQYF; cdr3_nt: TGTGCCAGCAGTGAACGGGGGGGGGAGACCCAGTACTTC
clone_size: -; j_call: TRBJ1-1; cdr3_length: 14; v_call: TRBV14; d_call: -; cdr3_aa: CASSQGQTNTEAFF; cdr3_nt: TGTGCCAGCAGCCAGGGACAAACGAACACTGAAGCTTTCTTT
clone_size: few; j_call: TRBJ1-1; cdr3_length: 16; v_call: TRBV5-1; d_call: -; cdr3_aa: CASSLAGGGLNTEAFF; cdr3_nt: TGCGCCAGCAGCTTGGCCGGAGGGGGGCTGAACACTGAAGCTTTCTTT
clone_size: once; j_call: TRBJ1-1; cdr3_length: 12; v_call: TRBV5-4; d_call: -; cdr3_aa: CASSLIGGEAFF; cdr3_nt: TGTGCCAGCAGCTTGATCGGGGGTGAAGCTTTCTTT
clone_size: -; j_call: TRBJ2-7; cdr3_length: 13; v_call: TRBV7-2; d_call: -; cdr3_aa: CASSFLSRDEQYF; cdr3_nt: TGTGCCAGCAGCTTCCTATCGAGGGACGAGCAGTACTTC
clone_size: -; j_call: TRBJ2-7; cdr3_length: 14; v_call: TRBV11-3; d_call: -; cdr3_aa: CASSQPGVGSEQYF; cdr3_nt: TGTGCCAGCAGTCAGCCGGGGGTAGGGTCCGAGCAGTACTTC
clone_size: few; j_call: TRBJ2-2; cdr3_length: 12; v_call: TRBV9; d_call: -; cdr3_aa: CASSVVTGELFF; cdr3_nt: TGTGCCAGCAGCGTAGTTACCGGGGAGCTGTTTTTT
clone_size: -; j_call: TRBJ1-1; cdr3_length: 14; v_call: TRBV7-2; d_call: -; cdr3_aa: CASSLLPGGTEAFF; cdr3_nt: TGTGCCAGCAGCTTACTCCCGGGAGGCACTGAAGCTTTCTTT
clone_size: -; j_call: TRBJ2-7; cdr3_length: 16; v_call: TRBV28; d_call: TRBD2; cdr3_aa: CASSLRAGVIRHEQYF; cdr3_nt: TGTGCCAGCAGTTTAAGAGCGGGAGTCATTAGGCACGAGCAGTACTTC
clone_size: -; j_call: TRBJ2-7; cdr3_length: 15; v_call: TRBV7-2; d_call: TRBD2; cdr3_aa: CASSQLAGGGYEQYF; cdr3_nt: TGTGCCAGCAGCCAACTAGCGGGAGGTGGGTACGAGCAGTACTTC
clone_size: few; j_call: TRBJ2-2; cdr3_length: 14; v_call: TRBV28; d_call: -; cdr3_aa: CASSPTGNTGELFF; cdr3_nt: TGTGCCAGCAGTCCGACAGGGAACACCGGGGAGCTGTTTTTT